This T cell receptor beta chain appears in the sequencing data of a study of T cell repertoires in cytomegalovirus infection. General study points: HLA-C-restricted CMV-specific TCR beta clonotypes were dominant in the ex vivo response. Individuals carrying CMV plus the relevant HLA were identified by cumulative frequency of public TCR beta families.

V was cut by 5 bases and J by 0 bases, with 16 bases left in between. The CDR3 contains 16 residues. CDR1 SEHNR and CDR2 FQNEAQ come from the germline V gene (reference sequence). TCRdb ran MiXCR on the reads and lists one entry per CDR3 protein. This repertoire shows approximately 100,000 distinct CDR3 sequences, 20% to 30% found once; its top ten account for about two fifths. This clonotype was detected a few times. Its antigen is not known. The clonotype comes from a human donor in good health (CMV status not recorded). Some clones in this sample may be carry-over from other donors' samples. Sequencing input: CD8+ T cells from PBMCs. The gene calls are TRBV7-9 and TRBJ2-5; D is ambiguous. The CDR3 is CASSLTGLQYQETQYF. DNA for the CDR3: TGTGCCAGCAGCCTGACGGGCCTCCAATACCAAGAGACCCAGTACTTC.